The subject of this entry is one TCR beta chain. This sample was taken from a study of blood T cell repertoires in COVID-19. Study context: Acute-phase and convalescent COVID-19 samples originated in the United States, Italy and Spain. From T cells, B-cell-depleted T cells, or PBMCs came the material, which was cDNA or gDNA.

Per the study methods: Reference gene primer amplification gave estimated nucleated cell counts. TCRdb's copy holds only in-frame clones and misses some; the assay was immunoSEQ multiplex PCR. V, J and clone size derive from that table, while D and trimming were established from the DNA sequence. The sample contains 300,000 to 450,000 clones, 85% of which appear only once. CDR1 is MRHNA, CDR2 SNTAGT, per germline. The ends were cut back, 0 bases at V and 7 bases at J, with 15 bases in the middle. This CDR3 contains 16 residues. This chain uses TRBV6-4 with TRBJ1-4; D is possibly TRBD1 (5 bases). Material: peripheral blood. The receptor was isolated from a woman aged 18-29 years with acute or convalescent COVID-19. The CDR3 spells CASSDSSRGGPEKLFF. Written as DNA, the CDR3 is TGTGCCAGCAGTGACTCGAGTCGGGGGGGACCTGAAAAACTGTTTTTT.